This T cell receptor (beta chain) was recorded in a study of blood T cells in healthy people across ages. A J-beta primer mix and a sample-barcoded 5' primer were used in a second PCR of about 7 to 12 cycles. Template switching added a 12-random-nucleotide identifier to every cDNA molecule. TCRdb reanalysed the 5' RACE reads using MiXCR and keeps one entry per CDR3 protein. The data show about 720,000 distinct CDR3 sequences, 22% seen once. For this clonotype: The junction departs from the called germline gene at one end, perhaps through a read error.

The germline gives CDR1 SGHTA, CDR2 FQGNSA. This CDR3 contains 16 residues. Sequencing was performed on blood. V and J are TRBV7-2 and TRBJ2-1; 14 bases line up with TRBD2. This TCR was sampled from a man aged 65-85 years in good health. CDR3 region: CASSFATSGRVNAQFF. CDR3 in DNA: TGTGCCAGCAGTTTTGCGACTAGCGGGAGGGTTAATGCGCAGTTCTTC.